This TCR beta chain was sequenced for a study of CD8 T cells in ankylosing spondylitis. Findings and caveats of the study: Within matched ankylosing spondylitis synovial fluid, disease-linked clones were reportedly significantly enriched. Clones linked to disease, bearing a CD8+ phenotype, were relatively rare in peripheral blood. For ankylosing spondylitis blood, a TCR beta motif of 7 or 8 highly homologous variants appeared characteristic. Earlier reports found some motif variants in synovial fluid and blood in reactive arthritis.

The germline V gene encodes CDR1 MNHNS and CDR2 SASEGT. CDR3 length equals 17 residues. V gave up 0 bases and J gave up 0 bases, with 12 bases separating them. Molecular-barcoded quantitative 5'-RACE produced these TCR beta libraries. TCRdb itself ran the 5' RACE reads through MiXCR, one entry per CDR3 protein. The repertoire consists of 670,000 or so distinct CDR3 sequences, with roughly 20% occurring once and the leading ten covering under 20%. As for this clonotype: Its target is unknown.

The receptor's source is a male donor with ankylosing spondylitis. The sample taken for sequencing was blood, either unsorted or a sorted T cell fraction (not recorded which). V gene TRBV6-1 combines with J gene TRBJ1-5; D gene ambiguous. This CDR3 reads CASSEALADYSNQPQHF. In nucleotides, the CDR3 is TGTGCCAGCAGTGAAGCGCTTGCAGACTATAGCAATCAGCCCCAGCATTTT.